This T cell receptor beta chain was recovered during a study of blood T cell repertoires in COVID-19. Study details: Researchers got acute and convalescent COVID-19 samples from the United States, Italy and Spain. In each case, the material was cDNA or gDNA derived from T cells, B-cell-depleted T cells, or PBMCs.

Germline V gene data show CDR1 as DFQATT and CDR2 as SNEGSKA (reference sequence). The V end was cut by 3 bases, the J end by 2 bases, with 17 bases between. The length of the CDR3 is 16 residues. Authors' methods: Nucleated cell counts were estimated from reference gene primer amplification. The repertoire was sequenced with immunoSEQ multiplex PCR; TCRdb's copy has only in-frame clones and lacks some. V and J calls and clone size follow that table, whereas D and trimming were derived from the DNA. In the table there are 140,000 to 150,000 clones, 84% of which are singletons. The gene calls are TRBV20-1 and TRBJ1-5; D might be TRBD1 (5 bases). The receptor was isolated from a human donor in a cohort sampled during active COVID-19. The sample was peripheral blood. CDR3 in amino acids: CSASGAHPRGNQPQHF. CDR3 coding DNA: TGCAGTGCTAGTGGGGCCCACCCCCGAGGCAATCAGCCCCAGCATTTT.